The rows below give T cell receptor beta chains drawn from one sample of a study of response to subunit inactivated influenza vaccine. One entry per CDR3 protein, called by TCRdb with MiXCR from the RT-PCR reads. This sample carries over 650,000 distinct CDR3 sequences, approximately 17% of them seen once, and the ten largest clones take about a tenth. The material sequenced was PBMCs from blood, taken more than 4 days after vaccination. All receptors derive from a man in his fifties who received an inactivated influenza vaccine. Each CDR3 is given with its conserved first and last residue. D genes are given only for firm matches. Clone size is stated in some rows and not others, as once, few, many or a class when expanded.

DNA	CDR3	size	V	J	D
TGCGCCAGCAGCTTGGGCGGCATGAGCCATCAGCCCCAGCATTTT	CASSLGGMSHQPQHF	-	TRBV5-1	TRBJ1-5	-
TGTGCCACCAGTGACCTGATGAGCGGCCAAGAGACCCAGTACTTC	CATSDLMSGQETQYF	few	TRBV24-1	TRBJ2-5	-
TGTGCCAGCAGCGAGGTGGGGGGCGCACCCTACGAGCAGTACTTC	CASSEVGGAPYEQYF	-	TRBV3-1	TRBJ2-7	-
TGTGCCAGCAGCTCCTCTAGCGGGAGGGCCTGGGAGACCCAGTACTTC	CASSSSSGRAWETQYF	many	TRBV7-9	TRBJ2-5	TRBD2
TGTGCCAGCAGCGATTATAAGTCATTCGGACCTCTCTCCTACAATGAGCAGTTCTTC	CASSDYKSFGPLSYNEQFF	-	TRBV7-8	TRBJ2-1	-
TGTGCCAGCAGCTTAATAGGGACTCAGGCGGCTGAGCAGTTCTTC	CASSLIGTQAAEQFF	-	TRBV11-3	TRBJ2-1	-
TGCAGCGTTCTCTCTTTCATGGTTACCACAGATACGCAGTATTTT	CSVLSFMVTTDTQYF	few	TRBV29-1	TRBJ2-3	-
TGCGCCAGCAGCCACCCTACAGGCTACCAAGAGACCCAGTACTTC	CASSHPTGYQETQYF	-	TRBV4-3	TRBJ2-5	-
TGCGCCAGCAGCCAAGGGCTAGCGTCAATGAATGAGCAGTTCTTC	CASSQGLASMNEQFF	few	TRBV4-3	TRBJ2-1	-
TGTGCCAGCAGCGAAACAGGAGGGATTTCACCCCTCCACTTT	CASSETGGISPLHF	few	TRBV12-3/TRBV12-4	TRBJ1-6	-
TGTGCCAGCAGTGAACAGTGGGATACGCAGTATTTT	CASSEQWDTQYF	few	TRBV2	TRBJ2-3	-
TGCAGTGCGCAGAGGGCGGGAAGCTCCTACGAGCAGTACTTC	CSAQRAGSSYEQYF	-	TRBV20-1	TRBJ2-7	-
TGTGCCAGCATACGGCAGGGTAGCGGCAATGAGCAGTTCTTC	CASIRQGSGNEQFF	-	TRBV27	TRBJ2-1	-
TGTGCCACCAGTGATTTGACGGGAGGCTCCGAGCAGTACTTC	CATSDLTGGSEQYF	-	TRBV24-1	TRBJ2-7	TRBD2
TGCGCCAGCAGCTTGGGGACAGGAACACCTAACTATGGCTACACCTTC	CASSLGTGTPNYGYTF	-	TRBV5-1	TRBJ1-2	TRBD1
TGCAGTGCTAGGACAGGGGGCAACACCGGGGAGCTGTTTTTT	CSARTGGNTGELFF	many	TRBV20-1	TRBJ2-2	TRBD1
TGTGCCACCAGCAACCCGGCCCGGGGCGAGACAGCCTACGAGCAGTACTTC	CATSNPARGETAYEQYF	-	TRBV15	TRBJ2-7	-
TGTGCCATCTCCGGGACAGGGCATGAGCAGTTCTTC	CAISGTGHEQFF	many	TRBV10-3	TRBJ2-1	TRBD1
TGCGCCAGCAGCCAAAGCCTAGCGGGAACCTACAATGAGCAGTTCTTC	CASSQSLAGTYNEQFF	few	TRBV4-3	TRBJ2-1	TRBD2
TGCGCCAGCAGCCCCGGGCAGGGGGCTTCACCCCTCCACTTT	CASSPGQGASPLHF	few	TRBV4-1	TRBJ1-6	TRBD1
TGTGCCAGCAGCCCTGCGGGAGGTGAAACCTACGAGCAGTACTTC	CASSPAGGETYEQYF	-	TRBV9	TRBJ2-7	TRBD2
TGTGCCAGCAGCTTAGATCCCCCCCCTCGGGATACGCAGTATTTT	CASSLDPPPRDTQYF	many	TRBV7-2	TRBJ2-3	-
TGTGCCAGCAGCGTCTCGGACAGGTTCACCTACGAGCAGTACTTC	CASSVSDRFTYEQYF	few	TRBV9	TRBJ2-7	TRBD1
TGTGCCAGCAGCTTGGTGCCCGAGAAGGGGGGCTACACCTTC	CASSLVPEKGGYTF	few	TRBV5-6	TRBJ1-2	-
TGTGCCAGCAGTGATCTCGCCCTCCCCGAGATTGACAATGAGCAGTTCTTC	CASSDLALPEIDNEQFF	-	TRBV6-1	TRBJ2-1	-
TGTGCCAGCAGAAAGGGACTAGCGGGAACCTACGAGCAGTACTTC	CASRKGLAGTYEQYF	-	TRBV27	TRBJ2-7	TRBD2
TGTGCCAGCAGTTCAGGCGGGGGGGCGAGCAAGCAGTACTTC	CASSSGGGASKQYF	-	TRBV28	TRBJ2-7	TRBD2
TGTGCCAGCAGTCCTCCGGGACAGGGGGCGGGGGAGCTGTTTTTT	CASSPPGQGAGELFF	few	TRBV6-2/TRBV6-3	TRBJ2-2	TRBD1
TGCGCCAGCAGCCCTGGAGTGACAGGCCCTGGGGAGCTGTTTTTT	CASSPGVTGPGELFF	-	TRBV5-1	TRBJ2-2	-
TGTGCCAGCACCCTGCACGACACATTGAACACTGAAGCTTTCTTT	CASTLHDTLNTEAFF	-	TRBV28	TRBJ1-1	-
TGTGCCAGCAGCCCGACACCTCAGGGGTACAATGAGCAGTTCTTC	CASSPTPQGYNEQFF	-	TRBV11-2	TRBJ2-1	-
TGTGCCAGCAGCTTGGACTTTGAAGCTTTCTTT	CASSLDFEAFF	many	TRBV5-6	TRBJ1-1	-
TGTGCCAGCAGGAACAGGATGGAGACCCAGTACTTC	CASRNRMETQYF	many	TRBV12-3/TRBV12-4	TRBJ2-5	-
TGCGCCAGCAGCCAAGACCACAGGGTAGGGGAGCAGTACTTC	CASSQDHRVGEQYF	few	TRBV4-3	TRBJ2-7	-
TGCAGCGGGGAGGGACTGGACTATGGCTACACCTTC	CSGEGLDYGYTF	many	TRBV29-1	TRBJ1-2	-
TGTGCCAGCACGCAGACAGGGATGAATTGGAATACGCAGTATTTT	CASTQTGMNWNTQYF	few	TRBV6-2/TRBV6-3	TRBJ2-3	TRBD1
TGTGCCAGCCACGCGGGACATTCCTACGAGCAGTACTTC	CASHAGHSYEQYF	few	TRBV28	TRBJ2-7	-
TGTGCCAGCAAGAACGGGCACACTAATGAAAAACTGTTTTTT	CASKNGHTNEKLFF	-	TRBV12-3/TRBV12-4	TRBJ1-4	-
TGCGCCAGCGGGGGACAGAGTAACACTGAAGCTTTCTTT	CASGGQSNTEAFF	few	TRBV5-1	TRBJ1-1	TRBD1
TGTGCCAGCAGTACGGGGGGGAACTATTGCTACACCTTC	CASSTGGNYCYTF	-	TRBV12-3/TRBV12-4	TRBJ1-2	-
TGTGCCAGCAGTTACCAAGCGGGCGAGCAGTACTTC	CASSYQAGEQYF	-	TRBV6-5	TRBJ2-7	-
TGTGCCAGCAGTCAGACTCATCCCGGGGACAGGGTTCGCAATCAGCCCCAGCATTTT	CASSQTHPGDRVRNQPQHF	-	TRBV28	TRBJ1-5	TRBD1
TGCAGCGTGATGGGACAGATTGCAACTAATGAAAAACTGTTTTTT	CSVMGQIATNEKLFF	few	TRBV29-1	TRBJ1-4	TRBD1
TGCGCCAGCAGTGAGTTGTTAGCGGGGGCCTCAGTCAATGAGCAGTTCTTC	CASSELLAGASVNEQFF	-	TRBV10-2	TRBJ2-1	TRBD2
TGTGCCAGCAGAGGCTTCCCCGGACGCGGCCCAGAGACCCAGTACTTC	CASRGFPGRGPETQYF	-	TRBV6-2/TRBV6-3	TRBJ2-5	-
TGCAGTGCTAGGGACCCACGTGTTTCCTACGAGCAGTACTTC	CSARDPRVSYEQYF	few	TRBV20-1	TRBJ2-7	-
TGTGCCAGCAGCTTGACCCGGACAGGGTATCGCAATGAGCAGTTCTTC	CASSLTRTGYRNEQFF	-	TRBV7-2	TRBJ2-1	TRBD1
TGTGCCATCAGTGAGCGTGAAGAGACCCAGTACTTC	CAISEREETQYF	-	TRBV10-3	TRBJ2-5	-
TGTGCCAGCAGCCGGGACAGGGGAAACATTCAGTACTTC	CASSRDRGNIQYF	-	TRBV12-3/TRBV12-4	TRBJ2-4	TRBD1
TGTGCCAGCAGCCAAGATATTACAGGGGGAGGCGAGCAGTACTTC	CASSQDITGGGEQYF	-	TRBV4-2	TRBJ2-7	TRBD1
TGTGCCAGCAGTTTAACCAAGAAGGGCTACACCTTC	CASSLTKKGYTF	few	TRBV28	TRBJ1-2	-